This is a list of T cell receptor beta chains from one sample in a study of CD8 T cells in Susac syndrome. TCRdb passed the immunoSEQ multiplex PCR reads through MiXCR, listing each CDR3 protein once. Among around 200,000 distinct CDR3 sequences listed, more than 85% were seen once. Sequencing was carried out using CD8+ T cells from PBMCs. These receptors were taken from a human donor with Susac syndrome. Both conserved end residues are part of each CDR3. The D gene is left open where the match is weak. Size is omitted from some rows. Given values are once, few, many or a class for expanded clones.

. | TRBJ1-1 | . | TRBV19 | TGTGCCAGTGGGTGGGGGAGCACTGAAGCTTTCTTT | CASGWGSTEAFF
. | TRBJ2-2 | . | TRBV18 | TGTGCCAGCTCACCACCTTCGTTCGCCGGGGAGCTGTTTTTT | CASSPPSFAGELFF
. | TRBJ2-7 | . | TRBV2 | TGTGCCGGCCTAACGGGAGTCGAGCAGTACTTC | CAGLTGVEQYF
. | TRBJ2-3 | TRBD1 | TRBV9 | TGTGCCAGCAGCGTTGGGACAGGACACGACACAGATACGCAGTATTTT | CASSVGTGHDTDTQYF
once | TRBJ2-7 | . | TRBV27 | TGTGCCAGCAGTTCGGGGTGGATAGACGAGCAGTACTTC | CASSSGWIDEQYF
. | TRBJ2-5 | . | TRBV20-1 | TGCAGTGCCAGGCGAGCAGGACCAGGGGAGACCCAGTACTTC | CSARRAGPGETQYF
once | TRBJ2-2 | . | TRBV7-6 | TGTGCCAGCAGCTTAACCTACGGTGACACCGGGGAGCTGTTTTTT | CASSLTYGDTGELFF
. | TRBJ2-7 | . | TRBV5-1 | TGCGCCAGCAGCTCGAGAGATCTAGCGTTCGAGCAGTACTTC | CASSSRDLAFEQYF
few | TRBJ2-7 | . | TRBV5-1 | TGCGCCAGCAGCTTGGGTGGTGGAGGCTACGAGCAGTACTTC | CASSLGGGGYEQYF
. | TRBJ2-7 | TRBD1 | TRBV9 | TGTGCCAGCAGCGCCCCCGGGACAGGGGTATCCGAGCAGTACTTC | CASSAPGTGVSEQYF
. | TRBJ1-4 | . | TRBV3-1 | TGTGCCAGCAGCCAAGATAGTCTTTTGGGTGTTGGTGAAAAACTGTTTTTT | CASSQDSLLGVGEKLFF
once | TRBJ1-3 | . | TRBV3-1 | TGTGCCAGCAGTAGGGGGAGCGGCTCTGGAAACACCATATATTTT | CASSRGSGSGNTIYF
. | TRBJ2-5 | . | TRBV11-2 | TGTGCCAGCAGCCTAGGGGTTAACCAGTACTTC | CASSLGVNQYF
. | TRBJ2-7 | . | TRBV19 | TGTGCCAGTAGTGCTGCGGGACAGCACTACGAGCAGTACTTC | CASSAAGQHYEQYF
. | TRBJ2-1 | TRBD2 | TRBV4-1 | TGCGCCAGCAGCCACACTATTGGGGAGGGGACGGAGAATGAGCAGTTCTTC | CASSHTIGEGTENEQFF
. | TRBJ1-2 | . | TRBV24-1 | TGTGCCACCAGTGAAGGACAGAACTATGGCTACACCTTC | CATSEGQNYGYTF
. | TRBJ1-6 | . | TRBV7-9 | TGTGCCAGCAGCTCCACAACCAGGGAGGTAACTTCACCCCTCCACTTT | CASSSTTREVTSPLHF